The sequence of this T cell receptor (beta chain) was determined in a study of blood T cell repertoires in COVID-19. At the level of the study: Samples came from the United States, Italy and Spain, spanning acute and convalescent COVID-19.

Study members were between roughly 18 and 89 years old and lived in 24 US regions. Clinical history as reported by participants underpinned cohort assignment. Among Cohort 3 donors, those recovered had two negative PCRs, clearance, or symptom resolution. Method: immunoSEQ multiplex PCR; TCRdb's copy keeps in-frame clones and lacks some. The profile covers 150,000 to 200,000 clones, with around 84% appearing a single time and roughly 8.6% taken by the ten largest. The CDR3 covers 14 residues. Germline loops: CDR1 MNHNY, CDR2 SVGAGI (reference sequence). V was pared by 6 bases and J by 5 bases, with 13 bases between.

Sequencing was carried out using PBMCs or T cells enriched from blood (not recorded which). The clonotype comes from a woman in her forties or fifties who had recovered from COVID-19. V gene TRBV6-6 combines with J gene TRBJ1-4; no clear D gene. CDR3 sequence: CASSLGSPNEKLFF. CDR3 coding DNA: TGTGCCAGCAGCCTCGGGTCCCCGAATGAAAAACTGTTTTTT.